This T cell receptor beta chain comes out of a study of T cells in Graves' hyperthyroidism and ophthalmopathy. Study-wide results and caveats: Median prediction lead before ophthalmopathy onset was roughly 6 months with the model. The blood repertoire included most of the expanded thyroid clonotypes above 0.001. A 13 V-J signature model discriminated ophthalmopathy versus stable hyperthyroidism.

The germline V gene has CDR1 SGHAT and CDR2 FQNNGV. V dropped 5 bases and J dropped 3; count of bases not matched to a gene: 8. This CDR3 is 15 amino acids long. From RNA transcripts, TCR beta CDR3 regions were amplified. TCR CDR3 underwent first-round RT-PCR with the HTBI primer set. TCRdb fed the multiplex PCR reads into MiXCR, producing one record per CDR3 protein. The sample shows hundreds of thousands of distinct CDR3 sequences, about 15% of them seen only once. This clonotype has at least ten counts. What it binds is unknown. The clonotype was recovered from a woman younger than 35 with Graves' hyperthyroidism. The V gene is TRBV11-2, the J gene TRBJ2-3; TRBD1 matches at 7 bases. Sequenced material: blood. In DNA form, the CDR3 reads TGTGCCAGCAGCCCGCAGGCCAGGGGGACAGATACGCAGTATTTT. Its protein product is CASSPQARGTDTQYF.